Listed below are T cell receptor beta chains from one sample, sequenced in a study of T cell repertoires in cytomegalovirus infection. MiXCR, run by TCRdb on the reads, gives a single entry per CDR3 protein. The data show roughly 160,000 distinct CDR3 sequences, about 20% seen once. For these TCRs, the target antigens are not known. Sequenced here: CD8+ T cells from cultured PBMCs, sampled from culture after CMV antigen stimulation. The receptors derive from a human donor in good health (CMV status not recorded). Some clones in this sample may be carry-over from other donors' samples. CDR3s include the opening cysteine and the closing phenylalanine or tryptophan. Fields, in order: clone size, D gene, V gene, J gene, CDR3 DNA, CDR3 protein. The D gene is left open where the match is weak. Expanded clones are given a class, and other clones once, few, many or no size at all.

clone size: few
D gene: .
V gene: TRBV4-3
J gene: TRBJ2-7
CDR3 DNA: TGCGCCAGCAGCCAAGGCAGTCGGACGGGCACCTACGAGCAGTACTTC
CDR3 protein: CASSQGSRTGTYEQYF

clone size: few
D gene: .
V gene: TRBV7-8
J gene: TRBJ1-1
CDR3 DNA: TGTGCCAGCAGCTTCATGACAGGAACGAACACTGAAGCTTTCTTT
CDR3 protein: CASSFMTGTNTEAFF

clone size: .
D gene: .
V gene: TRBV24-1
J gene: TRBJ1-2
CDR3 DNA: TGTGCCACCAGTGATTTGCGTACAGATGGATACTATGGCTACACCTTC
CDR3 protein: CATSDLRTDGYYGYTF

clone size: .
D gene: .
V gene: TRBV11-2
J gene: TRBJ1-1
CDR3 DNA: TGTGCCAGCAGCTTAGTGCTTTCCGCTGAAGCTTTCTTT
CDR3 protein: CASSLVLSAEAFF

clone size: .
D gene: .
V gene: TRBV27
J gene: TRBJ1-5
CDR3 DNA: TGTGCCAGCAAAACAGGCGCATATAGCAATCAGCCCCAGCATTTT
CDR3 protein: CASKTGAYSNQPQHF

clone size: many
D gene: .
V gene: TRBV4-2
J gene: TRBJ2-1
CDR3 DNA: TGTGCCAGCAGCCAAGGCCCTTGGCAGTTCTTC
CDR3 protein: CASSQGPWQFF

clone size: .
D gene: .
V gene: TRBV10-3
J gene: TRBJ1-5
CDR3 DNA: TGTGCCGTCAGTGAGAACCAGGGGCCGTATAGCAATCAGCCCCAGCATTTT
CDR3 protein: CAVSENQGPYSNQPQHF

clone size: few
D gene: TRBD1
V gene: TRBV5-1
J gene: TRBJ2-1
CDR3 DNA: TGCGCCAGCAGCGAGCGCCGGGACAGGGTTAATGAGCAGTTCTTC
CDR3 protein: CASSERRDRVNEQFF

clone size: .
D gene: TRBD2
V gene: TRBV27
J gene: TRBJ2-4
CDR3 DNA: TGTGCCAGCAGTTTAGCGGGGGGCCGAAACATTCAGTACTTC
CDR3 protein: CASSLAGGRNIQYF

clone size: .
D gene: .
V gene: TRBV7-3
J gene: TRBJ2-6
CDR3 DNA: TGTGCCAGCAGCCCATCAAACGGGACCGGGGCCAACGTCCTGACTTTC
CDR3 protein: CASSPSNGTGANVLTF

clone size: few
D gene: .
V gene: TRBV7-9
J gene: TRBJ2-5
CDR3 DNA: TGTGCCAGCAGCCCCGAAACACAGGGTAGAGAGACCCAGTACTTC
CDR3 protein: CASSPETQGRETQYF

clone size: few
D gene: .
V gene: TRBV7-2
J gene: TRBJ1-1
CDR3 DNA: TGTGCCAGCAGCTTAGAGGAGATATTAAACACTGAAGCTTTCTTT
CDR3 protein: CASSLEEILNTEAFF

clone size: many
D gene: TRBD1
V gene: TRBV29-1
J gene: TRBJ2-5
CDR3 DNA: TGCAGCGTTGAAGATCAGGGAGACAGGGGGCCCCAAGAGACCCAGTACTTC
CDR3 protein: CSVEDQGDRGPQETQYF

clone size: .
D gene: .
V gene: TRBV7-2
J gene: TRBJ2-3
CDR3 DNA: TGTGCCAGCAGCTCCCAGGACAGCACAGATACGCAGTATTTT
CDR3 protein: CASSSQDSTDTQYF

clone size: .
D gene: TRBD1
V gene: TRBV29-1
J gene: TRBJ2-5
CDR3 DNA: TGCAGCGTCCCTCCGACAGGGGGCAGGGAGACCCAGTACTTC
CDR3 protein: CSVPPTGGRETQYF

clone size: .
D gene: .
V gene: TRBV11-2
J gene: TRBJ1-5
CDR3 DNA: TGTGCCAGCAGCTTAGAATCGGCAGCTAATCAGCCCCAGCATTTT
CDR3 protein: CASSLESAANQPQHF

clone size: .
D gene: TRBD1
V gene: TRBV12-3/TRBV12-4
J gene: TRBJ2-3
CDR3 DNA: TGTGCCAGCAGTGGGGACAGGGCTTTCGGAGATACGCAGTATTTT
CDR3 protein: CASSGDRAFGDTQYF

clone size: .
D gene: TRBD2
V gene: TRBV7-6
J gene: TRBJ2-7
CDR3 DNA: TGTGCCAGCAGCCCAGTCGGTTGGACTAGCGACTACGAGCAGTACTTC
CDR3 protein: CASSPVGWTSDYEQYF

clone size: .
D gene: .
V gene: TRBV2
J gene: TRBJ1-1
CDR3 DNA: TGTGCCAGCAGGACGGGGGCAGGGATGAACACTGAAGCTTTCTTT
CDR3 protein: CASRTGAGMNTEAFF

clone size: .
D gene: .
V gene: TRBV4-1
J gene: TRBJ2-2
CDR3 DNA: TGCGCCAGCAGCCAACACAGGGTAAACACCGGGGAGCTGTTTTTT
CDR3 protein: CASSQHRVNTGELFF

clone size: .
D gene: .
V gene: TRBV7-6
J gene: TRBJ1-1
CDR3 DNA: TGTGCCAGCAGCTTCCCTATATTTGAAGCTTTCTTT
CDR3 protein: CASSFPIFEAFF